The entry that follows covers one TCR beta chain sequence. This CDR3 contains 16 residues. Trimming took off 5 bases at V and 4 bases at J, with 19 bases between the two ends. CDR1 and CDR2 (germline): WNHNN, SYGVQD (reference sequence). The data were obtained in a study of neurological immune-mediated disorders. cDNA was made by 5'RACE with 10-nucleotide random UMIs. Sequencing runs each generated in excess of 160 million TCR-beta sequences derived from 15-18 subjects. TCRdb reprocessed the 5' RACE reads via MiXCR and lists one record per CDR3 protein. There are 75,000 to 90,000 distinct CDR3 sequences in the sample; about a tenth occur only once, and roughly 1.8% lies in the top ten.

This chain joins TRBV10-1 and TRBJ2-3; D is possibly TRBD2 (6 bases). Sequenced: PBMCs. The origin of this receptor is a man between 40 and 49 years old in good health. The CDR3 DNA reads TGCGCCAGCAGTACCTTACGGGACTTCGGGTCAGATACGCAGTATTTT. Protein product: CASSTLRDFGSDTQYF.